These 29 T cell receptor beta chains originate from one sample sequenced in a study of T-cell reconstitution after alpha-beta-depleted transplantation in children listed by TCRdb under 2016. Library creation used PCR. The sequencer was an Illumina HiSeq 2500. Molecular barcoding was employed in the preparation of TCR libraries, with unique molecular identifiers being used to normalize TCRbeta repertoire quantification. TCRdb cleaned the public reads at Q25 with fastp, built clones with MiXCR and kept in-frame beta chains. A single entry per CDR3 protein holds the most common genes and DNA from its merged rows. In this sample the table shows more than 85,000 distinct CDR3 sequences, over 9% of which occur a single time. 8% of the sample is held by the ten biggest clonotypes. This specimen was PBMCs from the stem cell graft donor, taken from the stem cell graft. The source of these receptors is a human donor who donated a stem cell graft to a child with acute lymphoblastic leukemia.

The chain couples TRBV24-1 to TRBJ2-2; the match to TRBD1 covers 7 bases. V lost 4 bases and J lost 7; bases outside the gene matches: 11. CDR1 is KGHDR, CDR2 SFDVKD, per germline. The CDR3 consists of 16 residues. The CDR3: CATSDRLQGFGGELFF. As DNA, the CDR3 is TGTGCCACCAGTGACCGATTACAGGGGTTCGGCGGGGAGCTGTTTTTT.

This clonotype was picked up many times. This sequence joins TRBV29-1 and TRBJ1-2; 9 nucleotides line up with TRBD1. V lost 8 bases, J lost 2 bases, and 6 bases stayed unmatched. The length of the CDR3 is 13 residues. CDR1 and CDR2 (germline): SQVTM, ANQGSEA. The DNA of the CDR3 is TGCAGCCACGCCGGGACAGGGAACTATGGCTACACCTTC. It codes for CSHAGTGNYGYTF.

This clonotype occurred many times. This chain joins TRBV29-1 and TRBJ1-1; D not certain. Trimming shortened V by 4 bases and J by 1 base, and 16 bases separated the two germline ends. This CDR3 comprises 15 residues. Germline V gives CDR1 SQVTM, CDR2 ANQGSEA. CDR3 region: CSVVGSEGSNTEAFF. CDR3 nucleotide sequence: TGCAGCGTTGTGGGGTCGGAGGGATCGAACACTGAAGCTTTCTTT.

The chain couples TRBV5-5 to TRBJ2-7; TRBD1 agrees at 9 bases. The CDR3 consists of 15 residues. In germline, CDR1 is SGHKS, CDR2 YYEKEE (reference sequence). With V trimmed by 5 bases and J by 4 bases, 10 bases remained unmatched. CDR3 sequence (DNA): TGTGCCAGCAGGGGGGGACAGGGCAATATTTACGAGCAGTACTTC. It codes for CASRGGQGNIYEQYF.

This clonotype was seen ten or more times. The genes are TRBV5-1 and TRBJ2-7; D may be TRBD1 (5 bases). The CDR3 has 14 amino acids. CDR1 is SGHRS, CDR2 YFSETQ, per germline. Trimming took 0 bases from V and 6 from J, leaving 13 bases between them. The CDR3 DNA reads TGCGCCAGCAGCTTGGGGGGCGATTCTCTCGAGCAGTACTTC. Amino acid sequence: CASSLGGDSLEQYF.

This clonotype was recorded at least ten times. V usage is TRBV30 and J usage is TRBJ2-7; D is possibly TRBD1 (6 bases). There are 15 residues in the CDR3. Germline assignment: CDR1 GTSNPN and CDR2 SVGIG (reference sequence). V was clipped by 0 bases and J by 3 bases, with 15 bases between them. CDR3 in DNA: TGTGCCTGGAGTGTACGCAGGGGTTCATTCTACGAGCAGTACTTC. Protein sequence: CAWSVRRGSFYEQYF.

This clonotype has ten or more counts. The rearrangement links TRBV29-1 to TRBJ1-1; D not resolved. CDR1 SQVTM and CDR2 ANQGSEA come from the germline V gene. The CDR3 has 12 residues. V was cut by 2 bases and J by 4 bases, with 8 bases left in between. CDR3 DNA sequence: TGCAGCGTTGAACCAGCGGGCACTGAAGCTTTCTTT. Translated: CSVEPAGTEAFF.

In this sample, this clonotype turned up many times. CDR3 loop: CATNLAGDPDTQYF. CDR3 bases: TGTGCCACCAACCTAGCGGGAGACCCAGATACGCAGTATTTT. The chain recombines TRBV10-3 with TRBJ2-3; 10 bases line up with TRBD2. CDR1 is ENHRY and CDR2 is SYGVKD in the germline V gene. There are 14 residues in the CDR3. The V and J ends lost 10 bases and 4 bases, in that order; junction bases with no gene match: 8.

This clonotype was seen many times. The J gene is TRBJ2-7, the V gene TRBV7-2; 13 nucleotides align to TRBD2. The CDR3 contains 17 residues. V dropped 0 bases and J dropped 2; count of bases not matched to a gene: 4. Looked up from germline, CDR1 is SGHTA and CDR2 is FQGNSA. The CDR3 loop reads CASSLAGTSGTTYEQYF. CDR3 nucleotides: TGTGCCAGCAGCTTAGCCGGGACTAGCGGGACTACCTACGAGCAGTACTTC. Supplemented by reference TRBV7-2 and TRBJ2-7, the full variable domain reads GAGVSQSPSNKVTEKGKDVELRCDPISGHTALYWYRQSLGQGLEFLIYFQGNSAPDKSGLPSDRFSAERTGGSVSTLTIQRTQQEDSAVYLCASSLAGTSGTTYEQYFGPGTRLTVT.

This clonotype occurred many times. The rearrangement uses TRBV6-6 and TRBJ2-5; unclear D gene. This CDR3 is 12 amino acids long. The V gene's germline CDR1 is MNHNY and CDR2 SVGAGI (reference sequence). V shed 0 bases and J shed 5 bases, with 4 bases lying between them. In nucleotides, the CDR3 is TGTGCCAGCAGTTACTCTGCGGAGACCCAGTACTTC. It translates to CASSYSAETQYF.

The table lists this clonotype with a few counts. The chain uses TRBV4-1 and TRBJ2-1, with D possibly matching TRBD2 (5 bases). Per the germline V gene, CDR1 is MGHRA and CDR2 is YSYEKL. The CDR3 extends over 13 amino acids. Trimming stripped 4 bases from V and 9 bases from J, with 13 bases between. CDR3 protein: CASSRGSVGEQFF. CDR3 DNA sequence: TGCGCCAGCAGCCGGGGTAGCGTCGGTGAGCAGTTCTTC.

This clonotype was detected many times. V gene TRBV7-2 combines with J gene TRBJ2-3, with no clear D. Germline V gene sequence: CDR1 SGHTA, CDR2 FQGNSA. Between the trimmed V and J ends, which lost 1 base and 4 bases, there was a span of 9 bases. CDR3 length equals 14 residues. The CDR3 here is CASSLDRSADTQYF. CDR3 nucleotides: TGTGCCAGCAGCTTAGACCGGAGTGCAGATACGCAGTATTTT. The variable domain in full, with the rest retrieved from reference TRBV7-2 and TRBJ2-3, is GAGVSQSPSNKVTEKGKDVELRCDPISGHTALYWYRQSLGQGLEFLIYFQGNSAPDKSGLPSDRFSAERTGGSVSTLTIQRTQQEDSAVYLCASSLDRSADTQYFGPGTRLTVL.

This clonotype has a count of ten or more. The chain is built from TRBV19 and TRBJ1-2, with a possible D match to TRBD1 (5 bases). The CDR3 covers 14 residues. Trimming stripped 5 bases from V and 0 bases from J, with 10 bases between. Germline values: CDR1 LNHDA, CDR2 SQIVND (reference sequence). The CDR3 region has the DNA TGTGCCAGTAGTCCTGACAGCCCTAACTATGGCTACACCTTC. It yields the protein CASSPDSPNYGYTF.

This clonotype was detected ten times or more. The genes are TRBV29-1 and TRBJ2-3; 7 positions agree with TRBD1. CDR1 and CDR2 from the germline V gene are SQVTM and ANQGSEA. V dropped 5 bases and J dropped 4; count of bases not matched to a gene: 9. This CDR3 is 14 amino acids long. The CDR3 sequence: CSVYETGLADTQYF. Here the CDR3 DNA reads TGCAGCGTTTATGAGACAGGGTTGGCAGATACGCAGTATTTT.

To note about this clonotype: The junction departs from germline at one end; a sequencing error may be responsible. V gene TRBV4-1 combines with J gene TRBJ1-4; tentatively, D is TRBD1 (5 bases). The CDR3 is made up of 16 amino acids. Germline lookup yields CDR1 MGHRA and CDR2 YSYEKL. CDR3 sequence (DNA): TGCCCCAGCAGCCAAATGCAGGGAGGGTCTAATGAAAAACTGTTTTTT. Its protein product is CPSSQMQGGSNEKLFF.

This clonotype has a count of ten or more. The rearrangement links TRBV12-3 or TRBV12-4 to TRBJ1-2; a possible D gene is TRBD1 (6 bases). V shed 6 bases and J shed 4 bases, with 15 bases lying between them. This CDR3 is 14 amino acids long. CDR3 sequence (DNA): TGTGCCAGCAGCACGGCGGGGGGCGGCTATGGCTACACCTTC. Protein sequence: CASSTAGGGYGYTF.

The chain couples TRBV15 to TRBJ1-1; 7 nucleotides align to TRBD1. Germline V gene data show CDR1 as LNHNV and CDR2 as YYDKDF (reference sequence). The CDR3 is 14 amino acids. The ends lost 1 base at V and 5 bases at J; junction bases unmatched: 4. The CDR3 reads CATSRGQGQTEAFF. Here the CDR3 DNA reads TGTGCCACCAGCAGAGGACAGGGTCAGACTGAAGCTTTCTTT.

There are many counts of this clonotype. The rearrangement links TRBV6-2 or TRBV6-3 to TRBJ2-1, with 10 bases identical to TRBD2. The germline V gene encodes CDR1 MNHEY and CDR2 SVGEGT. The CDR3 is 14 residues long. With V trimmed by 6 bases and J by 8 bases, 7 bases remained unmatched. The CDR3 nucleotides read TGTGCCAGCAGCCCAGCGGGGGGGAGGCATGAGCAGTTCTTC. Protein sequence: CASSPAGGRHEQFF.

Many counts were recorded for this clonotype. This rearrangement joins TRBV6-1 to TRBJ2-5; D is possibly TRBD1 (6 bases). The germline V gene has CDR1 MNHNS and CDR2 SASEGT. This CDR3 is 16 amino acids long. CDR3 sequence: CSTALTWDTDQETQYF. The DNA for the CDR3 is TGTTCCACCGCACTCACCTGGGACACTGACCAAGAGACCCAGTACTTC.

The sample holds many counts of this clonotype. The chain links TRBV25-1 to TRBJ2-1; 9 nucleotides match TRBD2. The junction had 8 bases not matched to a gene; V was cut back by 3 bases and J by 8 bases. CDR3 length: 15 amino acids. Germline CDR1 reads MGHDK; CDR2 reads SYGVNS. CDR3 loop: CASSEASGVVDEQFF. The DNA of the CDR3 is TGTGCCAGCAGTGAGGCTAGCGGGGTGGTTGATGAGCAGTTCTTC.

This clonotype was recorded at least ten times. The chain combines TRBV9 with TRBJ2-7; D perhaps matches TRBD2 (5 bases). The germline CDR1 and CDR2 sequences are SGDLS and YYNGEE. V was trimmed by 2 bases and J by 3 bases, leaving 15 bases between them. The CDR3 covers 15 residues. The CDR3 region has the DNA TGTGCCAGCAGCGTTTTGGACTCGACCCTCTACGAGCAGTACTTC. It translates to CASSVLDSTLYEQYF.

This clonotype was observed many times. The V and J genes are TRBV6-5 and TRBJ2-7; possibly TRBD1 or TRBD2 for D (5 bases each). This CDR3 has 14 amino acids. Germline lookup yields CDR1 MNHEY and CDR2 SVGAGI. The ends were cut back, 2 bases at V and 6 bases at J, with 14 bases in the middle. The CDR3 here is CASSYREIGGEQYF. CDR3 in DNA: TGTGCCAGCAGTTACAGGGAGATTGGGGGCGAGCAGTACTTC.

Many counts were recorded for this clonotype. The rearrangement links TRBV3-1 to TRBJ2-7; 12 bases align to TRBD2. The V gene end was trimmed by 1 base and the J gene end by 2 bases; junction bases not matched to a gene: 6. Germline lookup yields CDR1 LGHDT and CDR2 YNNKEL (reference sequence). The CDR3 sequence is 17 residues long. CDR3 residues: CASSQARGLAGPYEQYF. The CDR3 nucleotides read TGTGCCAGCAGCCAAGCCCGGGGACTAGCGGGCCCCTACGAGCAGTACTTC.

This clonotype was recorded at least ten times. V is TRBV5-1 and J is TRBJ1-1; D might be TRBD1 (5 bases). Looked up from germline, CDR1 is SGHRS and CDR2 is YFSETQ. This CDR3 is 17 amino acids long. Trimming took off 4 bases at V and 0 bases at J, with 19 bases between the two ends. As DNA, the CDR3 is TGCGCCAGCAGCAGTGACAGCTCCCGCCCCATGAACACTGAAGCTTTCTTT. It is translated as CASSSDSSRPMNTEAFF.

This clonotype was counted only a few times. The chain combines TRBV24-1 with TRBJ1-5; possibly TRBD1 for D (5 bases). CDR3 size: 14 residues. Trimming pared 3 bases from V and 2 bases from J, leaving 7 bases between. Germline values: CDR1 KGHDR, CDR2 SFDVKD. In nucleotides, the CDR3 is TGTGCCACCAGTGATCGAGGGGGCAATCAGCCCCAGCATTTT. This gives the protein CATSDRGGNQPQHF.

The sample holds many counts of this clonotype. The V gene is TRBV11-3, the J gene TRBJ2-1; 11 bases match TRBD2. Germline V gene data show CDR1 as SGHNT and CDR2 as YENEEA. J gave up 10 bases and V 5 bases, and 4 bases lay outside the gene matches. This CDR3 contains 13 residues. CDR3 amino acids: CASSPRLAGEQFF. The CDR3 DNA follows: TGTGCCAGCAGCCCCCGACTAGCGGGAGAGCAGTTCTTC. The full variable domain, its missing parts supplied by reference TRBV11-3 and TRBJ2-1, is EAGVVQSPRYKIIEKKQPVAFWCNPISGHNTLYWYLQNLGQGPELLIRYENEEAVDDSQLPKDRFSAERLKGVDSTLKIQPAELGDSAVYLCASSPRLAGEQFFGPGTRLTVL.

This clonotype has a count of ten or more. V is TRBV5-1 and J is TRBJ2-1; D unresolved. Trimming stripped 2 bases from V and 8 bases from J, with 8 bases between. The CDR3 is 12 amino acids. Germline CDR1 is SGHRS and CDR2 is YFSETQ. The CDR3 here is CASSLTNYEQFF. CDR3 bases: TGCGCCAGCAGCTTAACGAACTATGAGCAGTTCTTC.

V usage is TRBV4-1 and J usage is TRBJ1-1; 8 nucleotides line up with TRBD1. The V segment lost 4 bases and the J segment 5 bases; nucleotides outside the gene matches: 6. CDR1 and CDR2 (germline): MGHRA, YSYEKL. The CDR3 is 14 residues long. This chain's CDR3 is CASSPRTGLTEAFF. In DNA, the CDR3 is TGCGCCAGCAGCCCAAGGACAGGGCTGACTGAAGCTTTCTTT.

This clonotype showed up just a few times. This chain connects TRBV12-3 or TRBV12-4 to TRBJ2-7; 8 nucleotides align to TRBD2. The length of the CDR3 is 17 residues. V gave up 2 bases and J gave up 1 base; unmatched junction bases: 10. In DNA, the CDR3 is TGTGCCAGCAGTTTAACCGCGGGGGGCCCGAATTCCTACGAGCAGTACTTC. Protein product: CASSLTAGGPNSYEQYF.